The T cell receptor (beta chain) under discussion was sequenced for a study of T cells in women clearing cervical HPV infection. The wider study: Controls' single incident HPV16 infection cleared within 12 months without precancer.

Germline values: CDR1 SQVTM, CDR2 ANQGSEA. The CDR3 is 11 residues long. Cervical HPV DNA detected by MY09/MY11 PCR, typed by dot-blot. Using immunoSEQ multiplex PCR, the repertoire was profiled, and TCRdb retains in-frame clones only, with some absent. This repertoire includes about 22,000 clones. As concerns this clone: The read falls 3 residues short of the CDR3 end, and the missing part is taken from the germline J gene.

This TCR derives from a woman aged 18 to 75 with a cervical HPV16 infection that either progressed to CIN3+ or cleared (not recorded which). The V and J genes are TRBV29-1 and TRBJ1-1; 7 bases match TRBD1. The sample was blood buffy coat. The CDR3 is CSGAQGSGAFF. The CDR3 DNA, read in part, is TGCAGCGGCGCACAGGGGAGTGGC.